The entry below describes one T cell receptor (beta chain). Its antigen is unknown. The data derive from a study of STAT5B mutations in CD4+ large granular lymphocyte leukemia. Study-level points and caveats: 25% of private leukemic clonotypes occurred rarely in other patients' non-leukemic repertoires.

This table comes from immunoSEQ multiplex PCR, and its TCRdb copy is limited to in-frame clones, with some not included. The top ten clones hold 2.6% of a sample with under 55,000 clones, 80% to 90% of them seen once. Looked up from germline, CDR1 is LGHNT and CDR2 is FRNRAP. The junction had 6 bases not matched to a gene; V was cut back by 0 bases and J by 4 bases. The CDR3 spans 16 residues. The sample consisted of CD4+ T cells from blood buffy coats. The source of this sequence is a human donor in good health. This chain connects TRBV12-5 to TRBJ1-1, with 9 positions matching TRBD1. Written as DNA, the CDR3 is TGTGCTAGTGGTTTGGTCCGGGACAGGGTTTCCACTGAAGCTTTCTTT. Its protein product is CASGLVRDRVSTEAFF. Full variable domain (missing parts from reference TRBV12-5 and TRBJ1-1): DARVTQTPRHKVTEMGQEVTMRCQPILGHNTVFWYRQTMMQGLELLAYFRNRAPLDDSGMPKDRFSAEMPDATLATLKIQPSEPRDSAVYFCASGLVRDRVSTEAFFGQGTRLTVV.